The source of this T cell receptor beta chain is a study of cytomegalovirus exposure and HLA in healthy donors. Study-wide context: From some 180 million T cells, an earlier analysis saw some 120 million unique TCR beta sequences.

Study-wide results and limits: Both high specificity and high sensitivity reportedly marked the classifier's diagnosis of cytomegalovirus status.

Everyone who donated was a healthy bone marrow donor. Details on this clone: The target antigen is unknown.

Per germline, CDR1 SGHTA and CDR2 FQGNSA. Trimming removed 1 base at V and 1 base at J, with 6 bases between. This CDR3 contains 14 residues. Primers: 60 Vbeta forward and 13 Jbeta reverse. The data were produced by immunoSEQ multiplex PCR, yet TCRdb's version contains in-frame clones alone and is incomplete. The table records about 120,000 clones, 75% to 85% of them present only once. The J gene is TRBJ2-3, the V gene TRBV7-2; D is ambiguous. The sample consisted of PBMCs. This clonotype was obtained from a man in his late teens or twenties in good health and CMV-seronegative. CDR3 sequence: CASSLGPGTDTQYF. CDR3 sequence (DNA): TGTGCCAGCAGCTTAGGCCCAGGCACAGATACGCAGTATTTT.